This T cell receptor (beta chain) is from a study of T-cell memory formation after mild COVID-19. The study's findings and limits: The appearance of some responding clones in pre-infection memory suggested that cross-reactive memory joined.

Trimming pared 5 bases from V and 3 bases from J, leaving 14 bases between. There are 14 residues in the CDR3. About this clonotype: Its specificity is not known.

After 5'RACE with constant-segment primers, TCR alpha and TCR beta cDNA libraries carrying sample barcodes and UMIs were obtained. TCRdb used MiXCR to reprocess the 5' RACE reads, holding one entry per CDR3 protein. The data show fewer than 350,000 distinct CDR3 sequences, around 8% seen once. J is TRBJ2-7 and V is TRBV12-3 or TRBV12-4; no clear D gene. The material sequenced was PBMCs or a T cell subset sorted from them (not recorded which). This receptor was taken from a man between 18 and 35 years old who had mild COVID-19 (a few samples of this study predate the infection). Cell type and time point are not known. The CDR3 nucleotides are TGTGCCAGCAGTCCCTTCGGACCCGGCTACGAGCAGTACTTC. The encoded protein is CASSPFGPGYEQYF.